The 24 T cell receptor beta chains in this list originate from one sample, sequenced in a study of healthy donors' naive CD4 and CD8 T cells. Starting from 450 to 550 ng of total RNA, TCR libraries were made with linear amplification. TCRdb processed the reads anew with MiXCR; each CDR3 protein has one entry. The data contain around 200,000 distinct CDR3 sequences, 74% of them singletons. Sequencing used naive CD4+ and CD8+ T cells sorted from blood, pooled from several donors. All receptors derive from a pool of human donors in good health; the sample pools cells from several healthy donors.

The CDR3 DNA is TGCAGCGTTGACGGAGGGGCCTACGAGCAGTACTTC. Translating it yields CSVDGGAYEQYF. The chain uses TRBV29-1 and TRBJ2-7, with D tentatively TRBD2 (6 bases). CDR1 is SQVTM and CDR2 is ANQGSEA in the germline V gene. V was shortened by 3 bases and J by 2 bases, with 8 bases between the two germline ends. CDR3 length: 12 residues.

This clonotype was recorded once. This chain joins TRBV11-3 and TRBJ2-1; D gene ambiguous. Germline CDR1 reads SGHNT; CDR2 reads YENEEA. There are 12 residues in the CDR3. Trimming took 4 bases from V and 3 from J, leaving 4 bases between them. The CDR3 DNA sequence: TGTGCCAGCAGCTACAGCTACAATGAGCAGTTCTTC. This encodes CASSYSYNEQFF.

The rearrangement links TRBV18 to TRBJ2-3, with D unclear. The germline V and J ends were trimmed by 2 bases and 4 bases, with 16 bases remaining between them. This CDR3 has 16 amino acids. In germline, CDR1 is KGHSH, CDR2 LQKENI. CDR3 sequence: CASSPRVGRIPDTQYF. Written as DNA, the CDR3 is TGTGCCAGCTCACCAAGAGTAGGAAGGATCCCAGATACGCAGTATTTT.

This clonotype turned up a few times. CDR3 nucleotide sequence: TGTGCCACCAGTGATTTGGGACTAGCGGGAGGGGCAGATACGCAGTATTTT. Translated, it gives CATSDLGLAGGADTQYF. V gene TRBV24-1 combines with J gene TRBJ2-3; 15 bases match TRBD2. The CDR3 has 17 amino acids. With 0 bases clipped from V and 4 bases from J, the junction kept 1 base outside the gene matches. Germline loops: CDR1 KGHDR, CDR2 SFDVKD.

The chain recombines TRBV29-1 with TRBJ2-1; D unclear. Trimming left V 4 bases short and J 5 bases short, with 3 bases between. Germline-derived CDR1 and CDR2 are SQVTM and ANQGSEA. This CDR3 comprises 10 residues. The CDR3 is CSVADNEQFF. The CDR3 DNA sequence: TGCAGCGTTGCGGACAATGAGCAGTTCTTC.

The chain has TRBV27 and TRBJ2-1; 8 bases are a match to TRBD1. The CDR3 is 11 residues long. Germline V gene data show CDR1 as MNHEY and CDR2 as SMNVEV (reference sequence). V gave up 6 bases and J gave up 14 bases; unmatched junction bases: 6. CDR3 bases: TGTGCCAGCAGCCTCGGACAGGGAGAGTTCTTC. Translated: CASSLGQGEFF.

The V call is TRBV30, the J call TRBJ1-5; D perhaps matches TRBD1 (6 bases). The CDR3 loop spans 14 amino acids. The ends were cut back, 0 bases at V and 4 bases at J, with 10 bases in the middle. From germline, CDR1 is GTSNPN and CDR2 SVGIG (reference sequence). The CDR3 region is CAWSVPTGNQPQHF. Here the CDR3 DNA reads TGTGCCTGGAGTGTACCTACAGGGAATCAGCCCCAGCATTTT.

This clonotype was counted a few times. The genes are TRBV12-3 or TRBV12-4 and TRBJ2-5, with D perhaps given as TRBD1 or TRBD2 (6 bases each). V lost 7 bases, J lost 0 bases, and 18 bases lay in between. The CDR3 consists of 16 residues. CDR3 nucleotides: TGTGCCAGCATAGGTAAAGGGGGGCCATACCAAGAGACCCAGTACTTC. This sequence encodes CASIGKGGPYQETQYF.

This chain joins TRBV6-5 and TRBJ2-7; D is possibly TRBD2 (5 bases). Germline CDR1 and CDR2: MNHEY and SVGAGI. Deletions cut 0 bases from V and 0 bases from J, with 9 bases between. This CDR3 is 15 amino acids long. The chain's CDR3 is CASSYSGVSSYEQYF. CDR3 bases: TGTGCCAGCAGTTACTCCGGGGTGTCCTCCTACGAGCAGTACTTC.

In DNA form, the CDR3 reads TGTGCCAGTATCGGGACTAGCGGGAGTAGGGGCGCCGGGGAGCTGTTTTTT. Encoded protein: CASIGTSGSRGAGELFF. The V call is TRBV19, the J call TRBJ2-2; 14 bases are a match to TRBD2. The CDR3 runs 17 residues. The germline V gene has CDR1 LNHDA and CDR2 SQIVND (reference sequence). Trimming took 7 bases from V and 6 from J; bases not matched to a gene: 10.

This clonotype was counted a few times. The chain joins TRBV19 to TRBJ1-6; weak D call: TRBD1 (6 bases). CDR1 is LNHDA and CDR2 is SQIVND in the germline V gene (reference sequence). The CDR3 has 19 amino acids. Between the trimmed V and J ends, which lost 7 bases and 0 bases, there was a span of 22 bases. The CDR3 region is CASTPGTPKISSYNSPLHF. The CDR3, as DNA: TGTGCCAGTACCCCTGGGACACCCAAGATCAGCTCCTATAATTCACCCCTCCACTTT.

This clonotype has a handful of counts. This rearrangement joins TRBV10-3 to TRBJ2-5; 13 bases line up with TRBD2. CDR3 length equals 13 residues. The germline V gene encodes CDR1 ENHRY and CDR2 SYGVKD. The V segment lost 10 bases and the J segment 5 bases; nucleotides outside the gene matches: 4. In DNA form, the CDR3 reads TGTGCCACCGGGACTAGCGGGAAGGAGACCCAGTACTTC. Translating it yields CATGTSGKETQYF.

This clonotype was counted between two and nine times. J is TRBJ2-1 and V is TRBV29-1; no reliable D call. Per the germline V gene, CDR1 is SQVTM and CDR2 is ANQGSEA. V was shortened by 4 bases and J by 0 bases, with 10 bases between the two germline ends. The CDR3 runs 14 residues. CDR3 nucleotides: TGCAGCGTTGTGGACGGAAGCTCCTACAATGAGCAGTTCTTC. Protein product: CSVVDGSSYNEQFF.

This clonotype was detected a few times. This chain joins TRBV19 and TRBJ1-5; D is ambiguous. CDR1 and CDR2 (germline): LNHDA, SQIVND (reference sequence). This CDR3 has 16 amino acids. Trimming cost V 3 bases and J 6 bases, with 18 bases left between them. The CDR3: CASSMSRRAGSQPQHF. CDR3 DNA sequence: TGTGCCAGTAGTATGTCTCGGCGGGCCGGCAGTCAGCCCCAGCATTTT.

The chain employs TRBV6-5 and TRBJ1-2, with 7 bases identical to TRBD1. Germline CDR1 is MNHEY and CDR2 is SVGAGI. J was trimmed by 4 bases and V by 0 bases; bases with no gene match: 5. The CDR3 extends over 15 amino acids. CDR3 sequence: CASSYSSAGGYGYTF. For the CDR3, the DNA is TGTGCCAGCAGTTACTCCAGTGCAGGGGGCTATGGCTACACCTTC.

The J gene is TRBJ2-1, the V gene TRBV29-1, with no clear D. V lost 7 bases and J lost 3, with 16 bases in between. The germline CDR1 and CDR2 sequences are SQVTM and ANQGSEA. The CDR3 length is 14 residues. The CDR3 sequence is CSARLVSGYNEQFF. CDR3 DNA: TGCAGCGCCCGTCTAGTTTCGGGCTACAATGAGCAGTTCTTC.

This clonotype was recorded once. Mismatch with germline at one junction end may stem from a read error. The chain has TRBV6-5 and TRBJ1-1, with unresolved D. Per germline, CDR1 MNHEY and CDR2 SVGAGI. The CDR3 is 15 residues long. Written as DNA, the CDR3 is TGTGCCAGCAGTTACTCCCGGGCTCTAAACACTGCAGCTTTCTTT. This translates into CASSYSRALNTAAFF.

The chain couples TRBV29-1 to TRBJ2-7; D is perhaps TRBD1 or TRBD2 (5 bases each). Germline assignment: CDR1 SQVTM and CDR2 ANQGSEA. The ends were cut back, 7 bases at V and 0 bases at J, with 13 bases in the middle. The CDR3 length is 13 residues. The DNA of the CDR3 is TGCAGCGCTATGGGACCTCCCTCCTACGAGCAGTACTTC. This gives the protein CSAMGPPSYEQYF.

Only a few counts were recorded for this clonotype. The chain combines TRBV29-1 with TRBJ1-1; D unclear. Between the trimmed V and J ends, which lost 1 base and 4 bases, there was a span of 13 bases. Germline V gives CDR1 SQVTM, CDR2 ANQGSEA. There are 14 residues in the CDR3. The chain's CDR3 is CSVEGLDSGTEAFF. CDR3 in DNA: TGCAGCGTTGAAGGATTGGACTCGGGCACTGAAGCTTTCTTT.

This chain connects TRBV29-1 to TRBJ2-1, with D possibly TRBD1 on 5 matching bases. Germline CDR1 SQVTM, CDR2 ANQGSEA. This CDR3 contains 13 residues. The CDR3 DNA reads TGCAGTCCAGGGTTCCTCGACCACAATGAGCAGTTCTTC. Translating it yields CSPGFLDHNEQFF.

This clonotype was recorded a few times. The chain recombines TRBV27 with TRBJ2-7; D is undetermined. The V and J ends lost 0 bases and 3 bases respectively, with 9 bases between them. The length of the CDR3 is 14 residues. Germline V lookup: CDR1 MNHEY, CDR2 SMNVEV (reference sequence). CDR3: CASSLSESVYEQYF. CDR3 nucleotides: TGTGCCAGCAGTTTATCGGAGAGTGTCTACGAGCAGTACTTC.

This clonotype was seen many times. V gene TRBV7-8 combines with J gene TRBJ2-5; D might be TRBD2 (7 bases). This CDR3 has 17 amino acids. V lost 1 base, J lost 6 bases, and 21 bases lay in between. Looked up from germline, CDR1 is SGHVS and CDR2 is FQNEAQ. CDR3 nucleotides: TGTGCCAGCAGCTTAGAGGGGGAGGGGCAGGCGATTCAGACCCAGTACTTC. Protein: CASSLEGEGQAIQTQYF. The full variable domain, with the rest looked up from reference TRBV7-8 and TRBJ2-5, is GAGVSQSPRYKVAKRGQDVALRCDPISGHVSLFWYQQALGQGPEFLTYFQNEAQLDKSGLPSDRFFAERPEGSVSTLKIQRTQQEDSAVYLCASSLEGEGQAIQTQYFGPGTRLLVL.

The chain employs TRBV6-5 and TRBJ2-1; 13 bases are a match to TRBD2. Germline assignment: CDR1 MNHEY and CDR2 SVGAGI. The CDR3 extends over 16 amino acids. The junction had 3 bases not matched to a gene; V was cut back by 5 bases and J by 2 bases. CDR3 amino acids: CASSTGTSGTYNEQFF. CDR3 nucleotides: TGTGCCAGCAGTACTGGGACTAGCGGGACCTACAATGAGCAGTTCTTC.

This chain uses TRBV29-1 with TRBJ1-2; D might be TRBD1 (6 bases). This CDR3 has 12 residues. The ends were cut back, 8 bases at V and 3 bases at J, with 13 bases in the middle. CDR1 and CDR2 (germline): SQVTM, ANQGSEA. CDR3 amino acids: CSSGEGDYGYTF. For the CDR3, the DNA is TGCAGCTCGGGAGAGGGGGACTATGGCTACACCTTC.